The TCR beta chain under discussion was sequenced for a study of immune evolution from preneoplasia to lung adenocarcinoma. At the level of the study: HLA loss of heterozygosity: roughly 6.4% AIS, around 16% MIA, approximately 35% ADC, none AAH.

Looked up from germline, CDR1 is KGHSH and CDR2 is LQKENI. CDR3 length: 14 amino acids. Trimming shortened V by 5 bases and J by 0 bases, and 8 bases separated the two germline ends. Concerning this clone itself: No antigen is known for it.

General study results and limits: Normal lung had the highest top T cell clone frequencies.

The table came from immunoSEQ multiplex PCR; TCRdb's copy has only in-frame clones and leaves some out. Found here are 10,000 or so clones, over 70% of them singletons; the top ten hold just over 6.5%. V and J are TRBV18 and TRBJ1-5; D gene uncertain. Sequenced input: FFPE lung adenocarcinoma in situ tissue. This TCR came from a person aged 55 to 79 with lung adenocarcinoma. CDR3 coding DNA: TGTGCCAGCTCAGTCACTCATAGCAATCAGCCCCAGCATTTT. Protein: CASSVTHSNQPQHF.